This TCR beta chain originates from a study of blood T cell repertoires in COVID-19. Study information: The United States, Italy and Spain supplied acute and convalescent COVID-19 samples.

Two negative PCRs, clearance, or symptom resolution characterized the recovered Cohort 3 donors. Authors' methods: Estimates of nucleated cell counts were drawn from the amplification of reference gene primers. Produced via immunoSEQ multiplex PCR; TCRdb's table is partial and in-frame only. V, J and clone size reflect that table, while D and trimming were determined from the DNA. The sample includes roughly 520,000 clones, around nine tenths of them seen just once. The CDR3 runs to 17 residues. Germline V gene data show CDR1 as SGHTA and CDR2 as FQGNSA. Trimming cost V 1 base and J 3 bases; bases outside gene matches: 12.

V usage is TRBV7-2 and J usage is TRBJ2-7, with 7 positions matching TRBD1. The material sequenced was PBMCs or T cells enriched from blood (not recorded which). This TCR was recovered from a woman in her thirties or forties who had recovered from COVID-19. This CDR3 is CASSLVAPGTAGYEQYF. The CDR3 nucleotides read TGTGCCAGCAGCTTAGTAGCCCCCGGGACAGCCGGCTACGAGCAGTACTTC.